This T cell receptor (beta chain) was obtained from a study of regulatory T cells in long-lasting Graves disease. Study background: More than 5 years of antithyroid drugs with positive TSH receptor antibodies defined persistent Graves' disease.

Through Arm-PCR of CDR3 regions and iRepertoire HTBI primers, TCR beta libraries were built. TCRdb analysed the multiplex PCR reads with MiXCR anew, one entry per CDR3 protein. Among hundreds of thousands of distinct CDR3 sequences listed, under 25% were seen once. General study points: Lower TCR diversity characterized persistent Graves' patients relative to newly diagnosed patients. Comparison showed that persistent patients shared more public clonotypes (2,741) than new patients (966).

Time point given: persistent/refractory GD, antithyroid drugs over 5 years with positive TRAb. PBMC-extracted RNA yielded the TCR library. As to this clonotype: The antigen is unknown. A much larger clone sits a single nucleotide away, making a read error possible. The conserved phenylalanine or tryptophan is not found at the CDR3 terminus, so this likely reflects a read error.

V was trimmed by 0 bases and J by 1 base, leaving 3 bases between them. The length of the CDR3 is 13 residues. Germline values: CDR1 MNHEY, CDR2 SVGAGI. Sequences were derived from peripheral blood mononuclear cells (PBMCs), sampled when the disease was refractory, from a patient treated with antithyroid drugs. This chain connects TRBV6-5 to TRBJ2-5; D ambiguous. The receptor comes from a female donor with Graves disease. This CDR3 reads CASSYSSQETQYL. In DNA form, the CDR3 reads TGTGCCAGCAGTTACTCTTCCCAAGAGACCCAGTACCTC.